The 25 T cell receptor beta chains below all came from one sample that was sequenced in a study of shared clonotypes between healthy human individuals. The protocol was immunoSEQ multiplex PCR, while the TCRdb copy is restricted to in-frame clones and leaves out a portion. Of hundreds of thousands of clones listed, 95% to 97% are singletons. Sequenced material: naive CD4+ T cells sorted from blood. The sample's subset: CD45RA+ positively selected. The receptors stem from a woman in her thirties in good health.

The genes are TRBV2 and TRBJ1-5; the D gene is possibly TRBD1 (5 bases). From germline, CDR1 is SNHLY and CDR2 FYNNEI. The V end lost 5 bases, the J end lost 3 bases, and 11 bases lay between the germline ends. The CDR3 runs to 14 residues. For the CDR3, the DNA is TGTGCCAGCAGTTTGAGACAGAACAATCAGCCCCAGCATTTT. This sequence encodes CASSLRQNNQPQHF.

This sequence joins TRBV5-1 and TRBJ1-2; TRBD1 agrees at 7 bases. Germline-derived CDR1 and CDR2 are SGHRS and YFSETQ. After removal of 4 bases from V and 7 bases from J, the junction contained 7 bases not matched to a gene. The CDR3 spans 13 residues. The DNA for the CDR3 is TGCGCCAGCAGCGGACAGGATGTAGGTGGCTACACCTTC. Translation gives CASSGQDVGGYTF.

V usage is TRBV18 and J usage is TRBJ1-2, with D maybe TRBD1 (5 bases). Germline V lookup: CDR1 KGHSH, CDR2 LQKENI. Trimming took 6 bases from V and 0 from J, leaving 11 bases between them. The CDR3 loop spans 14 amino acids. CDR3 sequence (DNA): TGTGCCAGCTCTAGGGGAGCGTCTAACTATGGCTACACCTTC. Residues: CASSRGASNYGYTF.

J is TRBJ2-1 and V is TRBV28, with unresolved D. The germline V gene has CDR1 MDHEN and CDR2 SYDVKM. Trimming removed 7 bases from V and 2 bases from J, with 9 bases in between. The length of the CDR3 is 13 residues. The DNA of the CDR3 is TGTGCCAGCACCCCAGAACCCTACAATGAGCAGTTCTTC. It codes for CASTPEPYNEQFF.

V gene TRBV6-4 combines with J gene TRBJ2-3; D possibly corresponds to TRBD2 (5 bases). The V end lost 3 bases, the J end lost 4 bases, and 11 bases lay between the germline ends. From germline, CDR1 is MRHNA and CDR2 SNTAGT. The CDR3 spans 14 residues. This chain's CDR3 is CASSELPSSDTQYF. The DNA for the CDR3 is TGTGCCAGCAGTGAACTGCCTAGCTCAGATACGCAGTATTTT.

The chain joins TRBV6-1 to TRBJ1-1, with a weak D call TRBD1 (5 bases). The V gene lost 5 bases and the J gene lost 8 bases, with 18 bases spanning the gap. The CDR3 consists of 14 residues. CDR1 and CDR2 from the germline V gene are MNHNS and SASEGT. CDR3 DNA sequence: TGTGCCAGCAGTTCGGGGGGAGGACGGATAGAAGCTTTCTTT. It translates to CASSSGGGRIEAFF.

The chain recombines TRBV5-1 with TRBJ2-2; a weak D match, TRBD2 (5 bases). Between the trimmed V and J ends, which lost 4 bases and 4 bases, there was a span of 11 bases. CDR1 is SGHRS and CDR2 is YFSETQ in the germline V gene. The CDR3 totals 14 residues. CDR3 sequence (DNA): TGCGCCAGCAGCGGGAGCTTTAGCACCGGGGAGCTGTTTTTT. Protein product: CASSGSFSTGELFF.

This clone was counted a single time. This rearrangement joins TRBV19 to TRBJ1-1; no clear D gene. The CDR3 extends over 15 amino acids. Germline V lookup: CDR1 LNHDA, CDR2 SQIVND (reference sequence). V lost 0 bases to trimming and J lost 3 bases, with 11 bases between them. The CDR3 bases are TGTGCCAGTAGTATAGAGATCAGTCAAGACACTGAAGCTTTCTTT. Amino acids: CASSIEISQDTEAFF.

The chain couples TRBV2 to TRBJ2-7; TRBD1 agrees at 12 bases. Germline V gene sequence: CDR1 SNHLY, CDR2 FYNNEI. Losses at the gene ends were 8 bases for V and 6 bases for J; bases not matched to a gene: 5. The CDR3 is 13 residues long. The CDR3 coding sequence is TGTGCCAGCGACCGGGACAGGGGGCGCGAGCAGTACTTC. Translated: CASDRDRGREQYF.

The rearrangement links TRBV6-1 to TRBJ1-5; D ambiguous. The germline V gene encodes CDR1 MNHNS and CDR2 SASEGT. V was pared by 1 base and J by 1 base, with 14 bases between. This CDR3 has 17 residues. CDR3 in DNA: TGTGCCAGCAGTGAAGAGGCTTGGACGGCAAGCAATCAGCCCCAGCATTTT. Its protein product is CASSEEAWTASNQPQHF.

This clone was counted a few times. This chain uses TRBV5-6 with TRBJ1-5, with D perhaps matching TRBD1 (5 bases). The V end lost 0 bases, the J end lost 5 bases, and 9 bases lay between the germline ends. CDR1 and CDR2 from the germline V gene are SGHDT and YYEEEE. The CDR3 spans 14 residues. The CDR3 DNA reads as TGTGCCAGCAGCTTGGCCTTGGGGCATCAGCCCCAGCATTTT. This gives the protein CASSLALGHQPQHF.

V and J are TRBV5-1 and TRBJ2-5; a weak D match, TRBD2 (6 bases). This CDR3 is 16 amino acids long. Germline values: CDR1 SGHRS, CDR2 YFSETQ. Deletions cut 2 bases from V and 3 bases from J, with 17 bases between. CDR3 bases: TGCGCCAGCAGCTTAATCGGACGTCCGGGGGAAGAGACCCAGTACTTC. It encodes CASSLIGRPGEETQYF.

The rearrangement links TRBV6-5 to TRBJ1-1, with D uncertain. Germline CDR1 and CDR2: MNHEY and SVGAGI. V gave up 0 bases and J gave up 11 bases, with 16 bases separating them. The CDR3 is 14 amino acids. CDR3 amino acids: CASSYSGHNAGAFF. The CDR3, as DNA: TGTGCCAGCAGTTACTCCGGGCACAACGCTGGGGCTTTCTTT.

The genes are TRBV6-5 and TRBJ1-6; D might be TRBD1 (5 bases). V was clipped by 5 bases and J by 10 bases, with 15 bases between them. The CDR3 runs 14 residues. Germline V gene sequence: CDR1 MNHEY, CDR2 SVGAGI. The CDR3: CASSPGRTRSPLHF. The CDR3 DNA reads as TGTGCCAGCAGTCCGGGACGTACAAGGTCACCCCTCCACTTT.

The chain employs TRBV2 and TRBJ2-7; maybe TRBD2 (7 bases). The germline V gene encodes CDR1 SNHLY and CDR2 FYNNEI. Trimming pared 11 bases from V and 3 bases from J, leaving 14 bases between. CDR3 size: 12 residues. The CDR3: CAGSRGGYEQYF. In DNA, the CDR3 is TGTGCCGGTTCGAGGGGGGGCTACGAGCAGTACTTC.

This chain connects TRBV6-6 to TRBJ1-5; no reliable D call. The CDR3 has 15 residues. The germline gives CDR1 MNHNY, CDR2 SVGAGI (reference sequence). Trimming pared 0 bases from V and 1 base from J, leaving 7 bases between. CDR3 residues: CASSYSSGSNQPQHF. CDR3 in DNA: TGTGCCAGCAGTTACTCCTCCGGGAGCAATCAGCCCCAGCATTTT.

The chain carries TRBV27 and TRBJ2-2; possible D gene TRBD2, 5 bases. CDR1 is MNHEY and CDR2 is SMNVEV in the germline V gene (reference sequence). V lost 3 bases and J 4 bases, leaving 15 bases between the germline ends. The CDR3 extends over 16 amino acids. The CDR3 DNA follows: TGTGCCAGCAGTTTCTCGAGGGCTTATGGCACCGGGGAGCTGTTTTTT. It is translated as CASSFSRAYGTGELFF.

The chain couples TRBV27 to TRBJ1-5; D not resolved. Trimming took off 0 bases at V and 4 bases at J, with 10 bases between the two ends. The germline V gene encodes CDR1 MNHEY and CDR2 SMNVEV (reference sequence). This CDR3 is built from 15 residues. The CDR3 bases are TGTGCCAGCAGTTTATCCTCAATAGGGAATCAGCCCCAGCATTTT. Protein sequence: CASSLSSIGNQPQHF.

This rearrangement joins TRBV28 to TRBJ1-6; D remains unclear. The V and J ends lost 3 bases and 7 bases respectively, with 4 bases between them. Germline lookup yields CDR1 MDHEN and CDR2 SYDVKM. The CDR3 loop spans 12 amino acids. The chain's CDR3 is CASSFQNSPLHF. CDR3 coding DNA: TGTGCCAGCAGTTTTCAGAATTCACCCCTCCACTTT.

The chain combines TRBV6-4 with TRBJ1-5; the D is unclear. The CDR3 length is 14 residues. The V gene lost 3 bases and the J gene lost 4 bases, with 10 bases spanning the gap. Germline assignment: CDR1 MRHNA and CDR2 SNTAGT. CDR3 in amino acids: CASSETLSNQPQHF. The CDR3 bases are TGTGCCAGCAGTGAAACTCTGTCAAATCAGCCCCAGCATTTT.

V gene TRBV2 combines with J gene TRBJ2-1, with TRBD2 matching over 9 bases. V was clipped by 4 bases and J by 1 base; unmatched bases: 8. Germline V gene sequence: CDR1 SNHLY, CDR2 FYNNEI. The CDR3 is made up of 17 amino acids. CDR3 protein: CASSGRPSGRSYNEQFF. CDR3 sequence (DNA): TGTGCCAGCAGTGGCAGACCAAGCGGGAGGTCCTACAATGAGCAGTTCTTC.

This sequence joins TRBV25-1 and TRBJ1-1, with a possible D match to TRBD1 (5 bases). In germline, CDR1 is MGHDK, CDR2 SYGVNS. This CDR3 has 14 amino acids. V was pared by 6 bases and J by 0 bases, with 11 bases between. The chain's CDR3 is CASSSTEMNTEAFF. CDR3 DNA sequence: TGTGCCAGCAGCTCGACAGAAATGAACACTGAAGCTTTCTTT.

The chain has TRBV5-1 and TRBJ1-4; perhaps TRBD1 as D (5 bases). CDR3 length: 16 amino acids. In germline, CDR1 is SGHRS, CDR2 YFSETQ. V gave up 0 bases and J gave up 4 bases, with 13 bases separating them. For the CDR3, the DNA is TGCGCCAGCAGCTTGGGTCGGCAGGGAGATAATGAAAAACTGTTTTTT. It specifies CASSLGRQGDNEKLFF.

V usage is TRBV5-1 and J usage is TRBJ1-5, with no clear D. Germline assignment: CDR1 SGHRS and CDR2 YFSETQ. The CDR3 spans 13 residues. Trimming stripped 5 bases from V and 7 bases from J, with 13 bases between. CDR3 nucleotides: TGCGCCAGCAGTGAGGAAGGAAGGCAGCCCCAGCATTTT. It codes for CASSEEGRQPQHF. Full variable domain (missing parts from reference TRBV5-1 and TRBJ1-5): KAGVTQTPRYLIKTRGQQVTLSCSPISGHRSVSWYQQTPGQGLQFLFEYFSETQRNKGNFPGRFSGRQFSNSRSEMNVSTLELGDSALYLCASSEEGRQPQHFGDGTRLSIL.

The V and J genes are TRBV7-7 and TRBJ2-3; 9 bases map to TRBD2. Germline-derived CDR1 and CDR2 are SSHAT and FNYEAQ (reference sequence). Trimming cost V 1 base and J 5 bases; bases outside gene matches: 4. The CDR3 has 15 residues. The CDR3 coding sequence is TGTGCCAGCAGCTTAGGACTAGCGGAGGGAGATACGCAGTATTTT. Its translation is CASSLGLAEGDTQYF.